The next 5 T cell receptor beta chains were all read from a single sample in a study of blood T cell repertoires in COVID-19. TCRdb keeps only in-frame clones here, not all; method: immunoSEQ multiplex PCR. The table records about 150,000 clones, about four fifths of them present only once. Source material: peripheral blood. These receptors were obtained from a woman in her fifties or sixties with acute or convalescent COVID-19.

The V gene is TRBV12-5, the J gene TRBJ2-1, with D perhaps matching TRBD2 (5 bases). Germline assignment: CDR1 LGHNT and CDR2 FRNRAP. The CDR3 is made up of 14 amino acids. The V gene lost 6 bases and the J gene lost 0 bases, with 9 bases spanning the gap. CDR3 sequence reads: CASGRGASYNEQFF. The CDR3 DNA is TGTGCTAGTGGCCGGGGTGCCTCCTACAATGAGCAGTTCTTC.

The genes are TRBV11-2 and TRBJ1-2, with 10 positions matching TRBD1. The CDR3 covers 14 residues. Germline-derived CDR1 and CDR2 are SGHAT and FQNNGV. Unmatched junction bases numbered 4, after V lost 5 bases and J lost 4 bases. As DNA, the CDR3 is TGTGCCAGCAGCCCCTGGGACAGGGGCTATGGCTACACCTTC. Translation gives CASSPWDRGYGYTF.

This clone has only a few counts. The J gene is TRBJ1-1, the V gene TRBV9; 7 nucleotides match TRBD1. Looked up from germline, CDR1 is SGDLS and CDR2 is YYNGEE. CDR3 length: 14 amino acids. After removal of 4 bases from V and 1 base from J, the junction contained 4 bases not matched to a gene. CDR3 protein: CASSRGQRNTEAFF. The CDR3 bases are TGTGCCAGCAGCCGGGGACAGCGGAACACTGAAGCTTTCTTT.

In this sample, this clone turned up a few times. The chain couples TRBV19 to TRBJ1-2; possibly TRBD1 for D (6 bases). The CDR3 is 12 residues long. Germline-derived CDR1 and CDR2 are LNHDA and SQIVND (reference sequence). The ends were cut back, 10 bases at V and 8 bases at J, with 17 bases in the middle. The CDR3 region is CATLRGIGGYTF. DNA for the CDR3: TGTGCCACCCTAAGGGGGATTGGAGGCTACACCTTC.

CDR3 in DNA: TGTGCCAGCAGCCAAGATCGGGAGGGACCCTACAATGAGCAGTTCTTC. Its protein is CASSQDREGPYNEQFF. The gene calls are TRBV3-1 (or the pseudogene TRBV3-2) and TRBJ2-1; TRBD2 aligns across 8 bases. Germline CDR1 is LGHDT and CDR2 is YNNKEL (reference sequence). J was trimmed by 2 bases and V by 0 bases; bases with no gene match: 3. CDR3 length: 16 amino acids.